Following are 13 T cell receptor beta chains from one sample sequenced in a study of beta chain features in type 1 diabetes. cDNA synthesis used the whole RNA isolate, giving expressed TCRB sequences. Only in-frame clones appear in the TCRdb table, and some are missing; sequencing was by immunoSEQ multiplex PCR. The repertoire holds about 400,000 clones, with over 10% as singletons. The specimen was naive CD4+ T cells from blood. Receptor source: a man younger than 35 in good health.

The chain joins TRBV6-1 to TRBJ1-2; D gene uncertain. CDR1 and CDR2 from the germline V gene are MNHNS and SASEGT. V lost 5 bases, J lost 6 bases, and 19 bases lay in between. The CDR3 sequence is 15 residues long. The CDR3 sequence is CASSPRGAGRDGYTF. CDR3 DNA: TGTGCCAGCAGTCCCCGGGGTGCTGGGAGAGATGGCTACACCTTC.

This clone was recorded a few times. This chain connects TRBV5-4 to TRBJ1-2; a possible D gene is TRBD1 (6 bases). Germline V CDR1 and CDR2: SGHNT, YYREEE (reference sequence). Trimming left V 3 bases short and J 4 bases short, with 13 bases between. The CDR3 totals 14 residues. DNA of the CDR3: TGTGCCAGCAGCTCTGGCGGACAGCCCTATGGCTACACCTTC. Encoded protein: CASSSGGQPYGYTF.

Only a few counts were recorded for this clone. CDR3 DNA: TGCGCCAGCAGCCAAGCAGAAGGGGGAAGATATGGCTACACCTTC. Protein sequence: CASSQAEGGRYGYTF. This chain links TRBV4-1 with TRBJ1-2; possibly TRBD1 for D (6 bases). V shed 1 base and J shed 5 bases, with 14 bases lying between them. This CDR3 is built from 15 residues. The germline CDR1 and CDR2 sequences are MGHRA and YSYEKL.

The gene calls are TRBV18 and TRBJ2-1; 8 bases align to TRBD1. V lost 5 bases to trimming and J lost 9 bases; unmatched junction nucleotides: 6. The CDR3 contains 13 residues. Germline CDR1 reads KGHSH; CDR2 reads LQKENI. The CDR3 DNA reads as TGTGCCAGCTCAACGGACAGGGCGGCTGAGCAGTTCTTC. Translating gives CASSTDRAAEQFF.

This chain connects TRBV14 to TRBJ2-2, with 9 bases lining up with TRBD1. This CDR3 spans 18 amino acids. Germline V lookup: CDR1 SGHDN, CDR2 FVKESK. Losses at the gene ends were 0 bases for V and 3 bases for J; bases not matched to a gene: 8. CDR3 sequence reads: CASSQDLSTGGYTGELFF. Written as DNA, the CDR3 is TGTGCCAGCAGCCAAGATCTGTCGACAGGGGGGTACACCGGGGAGCTGTTTTTT.

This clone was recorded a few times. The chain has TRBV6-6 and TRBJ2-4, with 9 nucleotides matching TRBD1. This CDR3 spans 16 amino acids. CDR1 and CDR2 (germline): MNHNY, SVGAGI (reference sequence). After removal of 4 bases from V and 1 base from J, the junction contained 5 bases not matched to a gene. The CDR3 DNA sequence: TGTGCCAGCAGTTGGGACAGGGTGGCGGCCAAAAACATTCAGTACTTC. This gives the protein CASSWDRVAAKNIQYF.

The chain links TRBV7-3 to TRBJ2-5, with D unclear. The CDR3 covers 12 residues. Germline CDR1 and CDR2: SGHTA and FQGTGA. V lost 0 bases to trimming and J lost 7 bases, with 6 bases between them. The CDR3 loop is CASSLTRGTQYF. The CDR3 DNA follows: TGTGCCAGCAGCTTAACCCGAGGGACCCAGTACTTC.

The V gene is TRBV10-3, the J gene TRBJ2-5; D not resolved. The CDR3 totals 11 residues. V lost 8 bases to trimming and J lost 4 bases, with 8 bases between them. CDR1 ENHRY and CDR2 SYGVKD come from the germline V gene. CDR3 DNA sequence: TGTGCCATCGGGCAAGGAGAGACCCAGTACTTC. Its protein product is CAIGQGETQYF.

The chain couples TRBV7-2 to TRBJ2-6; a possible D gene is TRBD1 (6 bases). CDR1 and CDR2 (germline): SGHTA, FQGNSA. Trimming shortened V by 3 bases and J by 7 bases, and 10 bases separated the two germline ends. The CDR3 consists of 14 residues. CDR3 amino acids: CASSFSQGANVLTF. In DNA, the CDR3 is TGTGCCAGCAGCTTTTCACAGGGAGCCAACGTCCTGACTTTC.

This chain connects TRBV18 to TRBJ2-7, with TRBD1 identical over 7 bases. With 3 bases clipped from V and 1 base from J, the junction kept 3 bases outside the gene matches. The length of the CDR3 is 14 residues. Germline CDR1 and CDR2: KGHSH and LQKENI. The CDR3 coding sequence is TGTGCCAGCTCACCTGGACAGGAGTCCTACGAGCAGTACTTC. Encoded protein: CASSPGQESYEQYF. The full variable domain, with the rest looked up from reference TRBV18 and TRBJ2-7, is NAGVMQNPRHLVRRRGQEARLRCSPMKGHSHVYWYRQLPEEGLKFMVYLQKENIIDESGMPKERFSAEFPKEGPSILRIQQVVRGDSAAYFCASSPGQESYEQYFGPGTRLTVT.

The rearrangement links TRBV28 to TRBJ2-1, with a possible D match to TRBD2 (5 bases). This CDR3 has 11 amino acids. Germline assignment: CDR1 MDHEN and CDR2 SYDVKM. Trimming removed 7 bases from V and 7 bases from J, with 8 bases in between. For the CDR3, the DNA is TGTGCCAGCAAAAGGGAGAATGAGCAGTTCTTC. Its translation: CASKRENEQFF.

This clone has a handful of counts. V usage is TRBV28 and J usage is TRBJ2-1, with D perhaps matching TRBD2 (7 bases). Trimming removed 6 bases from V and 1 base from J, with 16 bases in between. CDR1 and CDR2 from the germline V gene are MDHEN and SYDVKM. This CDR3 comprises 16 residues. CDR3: CASRRGGAVSYNEQFF. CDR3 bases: TGTGCCAGCAGGAGGGGGGGGGCAGTGTCCTACAATGAGCAGTTCTTC.

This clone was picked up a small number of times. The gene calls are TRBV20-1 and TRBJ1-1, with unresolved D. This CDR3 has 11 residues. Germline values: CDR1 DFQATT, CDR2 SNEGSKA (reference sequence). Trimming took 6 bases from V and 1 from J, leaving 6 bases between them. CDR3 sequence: CSAPWNTEAFF. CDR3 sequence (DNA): TGCAGTGCCCCGTGGAACACTGAAGCTTTCTTT.